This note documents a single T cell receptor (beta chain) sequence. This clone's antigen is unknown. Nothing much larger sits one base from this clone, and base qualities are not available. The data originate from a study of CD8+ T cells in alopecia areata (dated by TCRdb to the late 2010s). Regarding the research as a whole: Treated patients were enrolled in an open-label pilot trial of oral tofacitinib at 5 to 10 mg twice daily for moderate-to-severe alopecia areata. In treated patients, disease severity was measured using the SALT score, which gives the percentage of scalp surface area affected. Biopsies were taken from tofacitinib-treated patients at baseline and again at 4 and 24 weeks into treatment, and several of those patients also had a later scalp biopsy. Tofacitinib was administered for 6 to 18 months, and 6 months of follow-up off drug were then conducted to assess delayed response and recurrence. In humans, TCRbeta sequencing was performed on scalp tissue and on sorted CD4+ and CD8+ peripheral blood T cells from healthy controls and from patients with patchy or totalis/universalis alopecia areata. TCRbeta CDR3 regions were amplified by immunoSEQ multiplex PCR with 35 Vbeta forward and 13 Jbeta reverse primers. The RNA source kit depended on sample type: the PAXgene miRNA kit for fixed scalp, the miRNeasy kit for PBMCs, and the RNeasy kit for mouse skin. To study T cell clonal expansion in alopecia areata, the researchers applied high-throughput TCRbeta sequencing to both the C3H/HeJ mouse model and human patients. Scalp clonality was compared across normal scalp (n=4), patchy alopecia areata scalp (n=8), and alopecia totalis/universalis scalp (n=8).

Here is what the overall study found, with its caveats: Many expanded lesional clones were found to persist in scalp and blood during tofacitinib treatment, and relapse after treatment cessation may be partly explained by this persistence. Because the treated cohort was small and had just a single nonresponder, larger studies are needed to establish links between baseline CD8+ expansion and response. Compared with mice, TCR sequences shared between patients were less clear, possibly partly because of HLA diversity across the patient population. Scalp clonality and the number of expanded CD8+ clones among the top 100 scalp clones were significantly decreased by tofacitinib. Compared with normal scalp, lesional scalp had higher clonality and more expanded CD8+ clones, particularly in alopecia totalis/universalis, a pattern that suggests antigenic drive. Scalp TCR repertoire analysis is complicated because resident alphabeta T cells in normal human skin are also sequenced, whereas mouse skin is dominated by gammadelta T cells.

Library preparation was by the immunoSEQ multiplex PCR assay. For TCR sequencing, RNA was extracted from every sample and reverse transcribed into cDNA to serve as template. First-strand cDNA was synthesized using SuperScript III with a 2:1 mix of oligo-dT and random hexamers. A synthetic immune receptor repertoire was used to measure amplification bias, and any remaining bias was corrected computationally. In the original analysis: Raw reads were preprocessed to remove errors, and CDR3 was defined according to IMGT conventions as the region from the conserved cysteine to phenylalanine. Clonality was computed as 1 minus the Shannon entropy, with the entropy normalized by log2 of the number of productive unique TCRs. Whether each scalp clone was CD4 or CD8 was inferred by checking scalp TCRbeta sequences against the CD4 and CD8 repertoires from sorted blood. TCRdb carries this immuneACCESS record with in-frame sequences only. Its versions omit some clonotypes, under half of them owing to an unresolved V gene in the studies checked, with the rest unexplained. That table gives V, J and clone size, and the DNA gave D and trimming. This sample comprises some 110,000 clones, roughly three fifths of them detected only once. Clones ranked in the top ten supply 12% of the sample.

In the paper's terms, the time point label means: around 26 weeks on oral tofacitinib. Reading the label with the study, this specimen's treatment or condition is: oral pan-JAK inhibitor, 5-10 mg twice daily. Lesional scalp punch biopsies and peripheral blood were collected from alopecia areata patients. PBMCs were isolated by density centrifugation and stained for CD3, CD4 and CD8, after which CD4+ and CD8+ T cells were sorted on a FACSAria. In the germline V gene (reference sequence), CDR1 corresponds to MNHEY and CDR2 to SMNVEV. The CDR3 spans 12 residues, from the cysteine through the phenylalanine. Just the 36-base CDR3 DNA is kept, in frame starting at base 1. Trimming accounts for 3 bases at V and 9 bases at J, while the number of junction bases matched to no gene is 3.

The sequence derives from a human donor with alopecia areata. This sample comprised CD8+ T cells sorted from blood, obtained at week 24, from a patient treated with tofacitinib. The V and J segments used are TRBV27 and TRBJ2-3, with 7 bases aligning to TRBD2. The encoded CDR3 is CASSFAGGTQYF. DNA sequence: TGTGCCAGCAGTTTTGCCGGGGGGACGCAGTATTTT.